This entry describes one T cell receptor (beta chain). These data originate in a study of blood T cell repertoires in COVID-19. In the study overall: Specimens from acute and convalescent COVID-19 originated in the United States, Italy and Spain. From T cells, B-cell-depleted T cells, or PBMCs came the material, which was cDNA or gDNA.

Original analysis: Reference gene primers were amplified, and this amplification served to estimate nucleated cell counts. Libraries were prepared by immunoSEQ multiplex PCR; TCRdb keeps only in-frame clonotypes and omits some of them. V and J calls and clone size follow that table, whereas D and trimming were derived from the DNA. The sample shows roughly 150,000 clones, around 92% of them seen only once. Germline V lookup: CDR1 MGHDK, CDR2 SYGVNS. This CDR3 has 14 amino acids. V lost 3 bases and J lost 2, with 10 bases in between. The sample was peripheral blood. The TCR sequence derives from a man aged 60-69 years with acute or convalescent COVID-19. This chain uses TRBV25-1 with TRBJ2-5; maybe TRBD1 (6 bases). The CDR3 loop reads CASSDPTGQETQYF. The CDR3 DNA sequence: TGTGCCAGCAGTGATCCCACAGGGCAAGAGACCCAGTACTTC.